The T cell receptor (beta chain) described here comes from a study of T cell responses to AZD1222 COVID-19 vaccine (dated by TCRdb to about 2021). About the study as a whole: A total of 230 to 250 trial participants underwent TCR sequencing, of whom about 210 had received two doses of AZD1222 and around 25 had received two doses of the MenACWY control vaccine. Trial participants were enrolled by age into subgroups of 18-55, 56-69 and 70-plus years, and about 150, 27 and 61 TCR-sequenced participants, respectively, were included in these subgroups.

Trimming removed 0 bases from V and 0 bases from J; the gene matches leave 6 bases unexplained. CDR1 and CDR2, looked up from the germline V gene, are SGDLS and YYNGEE. The CDR3 measures 18 amino acids from cysteine to phenylalanine. The read is trimmed to its CDR3 DNA, 54 bases read in frame from base 1. The CDR3 regions of human TCRbeta chains were analyzed by immunosequencing. The study's processing was this. TCRs in the repertoires were matched against a reference library of SARS-CoV-2-specific TCRs that had been generated with the MIRA antigen-specificity platform. Breadth meant the fraction of unique TCRs that were SARS-CoV-2-associated, whereas depth meant the fraction of total T cells that were SARS-CoV-2-associated. Using the MIRA data, each spike-specific TCR was assigned both to the spike region to which the TCR was reactive and to a CD4 or CD8 class. Log10-transformed breadth and depth values were compared by one-way ANOVA with Sidak's multiple comparisons tests. TCRdb stores this immuneACCESS table with in-frame sequences only. Part of the clones is absent; in the studies checked, under half of the shortfall reflects unresolved V genes, and no reason is known for the rest. The V and J calls and the clone size are those of that table, but D and trimming were determined from the DNA. For this sample the table gives some 100,000 clones, of which 85% to 90% were detected only once. Together, the top ten hold 15% to 20% of the sample.

Summary of the overall study and its limitations: Conclusions about previously exposed vaccinees are limited because only 5 or 6 AZD1222 recipients were SARS-CoV-2 seropositive at baseline. Because no day 14 peak-response samples were available, repertoires were characterized only after the peak T cell response. The vaccine-associated CD4 TCRs covered the entire spike protein, and the dominant responses fell in regions 160-218 and 743-854. A significant rise in spike-specific TCR breadth and depth was observed after two AZD1222 doses relative to day 0 and relative to MenACWY recipients. Participants were mostly white British and included more females than males, and it was suggested by the authors that clonal diversity may have been underestimated. The 56-69-year group was small, and its depth increase did not reach significance, likely because of low power. Nearly half of unique spike-specific TCRs reportedly recognized epitopes outside regions mutated in the B.1.351 and B.1.1.7 variants.

Regarding this clone: The antigen it recognizes is unknown. Base quality data are lacking; no much larger clone is found one base away.

The time point label corresponds to: about 28 days (+/-7) after the second vaccine dose. AZD1222 recipients with second doses at about 4 weeks or about 12 weeks were pooled, because spike-specific TCR depth and breadth did not differ between schedules. Samples from vaccinated people were obtained from the UK trials COV001 and COV002, which included a single-blind randomized controlled phase 2/3 trial of AZD1222 (ChAdOx1 nCoV-19) in healthy adults. Trial participant PBMC samples were collected at day 0 and day 28 after the second dose for TCRbeta chain sequencing. The sequencing here drew on peripheral blood, taken 28 days after the second AZD1222 dose. The V gene is TRBV9 and the J gene is TRBJ2-2, and TRBD2 aligns with 9 junction nucleotides. The clonotype originates from an adult who received the AZD1222 COVID-19 vaccine. The DNA sequence is TGTGCCAGCAGCGTAGCTAGAGCGGGGGGTCCGAACACCGGGGAGCTGTTTTTT. Translated, it gives CASSVARAGGPNTGELFF.